These 16 T cell receptor beta chains were all obtained from the same sample, sequenced in a study of T-cell memory formation after mild COVID-19. TCRdb called the 5' RACE reads again in MiXCR, with one record for every CDR3 protein. The data contain approximately 65,000 distinct CDR3 sequences, roughly 10% of them singletons. Sequenced sample: PBMCs or a T cell subset sorted from them (not recorded which). The receptors were sampled from a man aged 18 to 29 who had mild COVID-19 (a few samples of this study predate the infection). Cell type and time point are not known.

There are a few counts of this clonotype. The chain joins TRBV7-8 to TRBJ2-2; D tentatively fits TRBD1 or TRBD2 (6 bases each). The germline V gene encodes CDR1 SGHVS and CDR2 FQNEAQ. The V end was cut by 1 base, the J end by 8 bases, with 11 bases between. This CDR3 has 14 residues. The CDR3: CASSLVGGWGELFF. CDR3 DNA: TGTGCCAGCAGCTTAGTGGGGGGCTGGGGGGAGCTGTTTTTT.

This clonotype has only a few counts. The rearrangement uses TRBV2 and TRBJ2-7; perhaps TRBD2 as D (6 bases). The CDR3 sequence is 15 residues long. V lost 3 bases and J lost 7, with 19 bases in between. CDR1 is SNHLY, CDR2 FYNNEI, per germline. The DNA for the CDR3 is TGTGCCAGCAGTGACTCGCGGGGCACCTCTGGGGAGCAGTACGTC. The encoded protein is CASSDSRGTSGEQYV.

This chain uses TRBV2 with TRBJ2-2, with D maybe TRBD1 (5 bases). The CDR3 extends over 13 amino acids. The V end was cut by 3 bases, the J end by 6 bases, with 8 bases between. CDR1 is SNHLY and CDR2 is FYNNEI in the germline V gene. CDR3 nucleotide sequence: TGTGCCAGCAGTGAGCAGGGATCCGGGGAGCTGTTTTTT. As protein: CASSEQGSGELFF.

The gene calls are TRBV2 and TRBJ2-2; TRBD2 might be the D (6 bases). The germline V and J ends were trimmed by 6 bases and 9 bases, with 11 bases remaining between them. Germline V lookup: CDR1 SNHLY, CDR2 FYNNEI. This CDR3 comprises 12 residues. The CDR3 loop is CASRRGGRELFF. The DNA for the CDR3 is TGTGCCAGCAGGCGGGGAGGCAGGGAGCTGTTTTTT.

The V call is TRBV12-3 or TRBV12-4, the J call TRBJ2-7; TRBD1 might be the D (5 bases). V lost 8 bases to trimming and J lost 2 bases, with 10 bases between them. The length of the CDR3 is 12 residues. The CDR3 reads CASGDSPYEQYF. The CDR3, as DNA: TGTGCCAGCGGAGACAGCCCCTACGAGCAGTACTTC.

This clonotype has a handful of counts. The chain links TRBV24-1 to TRBJ2-7; D might be TRBD2 (5 bases). Between the trimmed V and J ends, which lost 0 bases and 2 bases, there was a span of 10 bases. Germline loops: CDR1 KGHDR, CDR2 SFDVKD. The CDR3 is 15 residues long. CDR3: CATSDLQTGTYEQYV. CDR3 sequence (DNA): TGTGCCACCAGTGATTTGCAGACGGGGACCTACGAGCAGTACGTC.

The chain joins TRBV7-2 to TRBJ2-3, with TRBD2 matching 7 bases. The CDR3 length is 13 residues. CDR1 is SGHTA, CDR2 FQGNSA, per germline. Trimming cost V 7 bases and J 4 bases; bases outside gene matches: 5. DNA of the CDR3: TGTGCCAGCAAACCCGCGGGGGCAGATACGCAGTATTTT. It yields the protein CASKPAGADTQYF.

This clonotype was counted a few times. V is TRBV18 and J is TRBJ1-2; D is ambiguous. This CDR3 has 15 amino acids. Germline V gene data show CDR1 as KGHSH and CDR2 as LQKENI. V was pared by 2 bases and J by 6 bases, with 16 bases between. The CDR3 spells CASSPAGDPGDGYTF. In nucleotides, the CDR3 is TGTGCCAGCTCACCAGCGGGAGATCCTGGGGATGGCTACACCTTC.

This clonotype was observed a few times. This chain joins TRBV7-2 and TRBJ2-7; 8 bases align to TRBD1. The V segment lost 5 bases and the J segment 6 bases; nucleotides outside the gene matches: 12. This CDR3 is built from 15 residues. Germline assignment: CDR1 SGHTA and CDR2 FQGNSA. The CDR3 is CASSVSYGTGFEQYF. The CDR3 nucleotides are TGTGCCAGCAGCGTTAGTTACGGGACAGGTTTCGAGCAGTACTTC. Combining the CDR3 with reference TRBV7-2 and TRBJ2-7 gives the whole variable domain GAGVSQSPSNKVTEKGKDVELRCDPISGHTALYWYRQSLGQGLEFLIYFQGNSAPDKSGLPSDRFSAERTGGSVSTLTIQRTQQEDSAVYLCASSVSYGTGFEQYFGPGTRLTVT.

This clonotype was observed a handful of times. This chain connects TRBV5-1 to TRBJ2-1; tentative D call: TRBD2 (5 bases). V lost 4 bases and J lost 2, with 16 bases in between. CDR3 length equals 16 residues. Germline values: CDR1 SGHRS, CDR2 YFSETQ. The CDR3 protein is CASSEMGGSAYNEQFF. The CDR3 DNA is TGCGCCAGCAGCGAAATGGGCGGGTCAGCCTACAATGAGCAGTTCTTC.

The sample holds a few counts of this clonotype. The rearrangement uses TRBV6-5 and TRBJ1-1; D is uncertain. The CDR3 length is 14 residues. Germline lookup yields CDR1 MNHEY and CDR2 SVGAGI. V lost 2 bases and J 4 bases, leaving 11 bases between the germline ends. The CDR3 nucleotides are TGTGCCAGCAGTTACGTGGGAACGGGCACTGAAGCTTTCTTT. Translation: CASSYVGTGTEAFF.

This clonotype was seen repeatedly, ten times or more. DNA of the CDR3: TGCGCCAGCAGCTGGGGGACTAGCGGGGAAGAGACCCAGTACTTC. Translated, it gives CASSWGTSGEETQYF. The gene calls are TRBV5-1 and TRBJ2-5; 13 bases are shared with TRBD2. V lost 3 bases and J lost 3; bases outside the gene matches: 2. The CDR3 runs to 15 residues. Germline V CDR1 and CDR2: SGHRS, YFSETQ.

This chain joins TRBV7-2 and TRBJ1-3; TRBD1 aligns across 7 bases. CDR1 and CDR2 from the germline V gene are SGHTA and FQGNSA. The V segment lost 4 bases and the J segment 7 bases; nucleotides outside the gene matches: 7. The CDR3 covers 14 residues. CDR3 in amino acids: CASSSHRGENTIYF. Here the CDR3 DNA reads TGTGCCAGCAGCTCCCACAGGGGTGAGAACACCATATATTTT.

This clonotype was seen at least ten times. The gene calls are TRBV12-3 or TRBV12-4 and TRBJ1-3; possibly TRBD1 for D (5 bases). V lost 1 base and J 12 bases, leaving 7 bases between the germline ends. The CDR3 length is 11 residues. The CDR3 protein is CASSLVQGIYF. The DNA of the CDR3 is TGTGCCAGCAGTTTAGTCCAGGGCATATATTTT.

The chain joins TRBV7-3 to TRBJ2-3; 7 bases are shared with TRBD1. The CDR3 totals 15 residues. V was clipped by 5 bases and J by 4 bases; unmatched bases: 9. Germline CDR1 SGHTA, CDR2 FQGTGA. CDR3 DNA sequence: TGTGCCAGCAGCCCGCAAGGACAGGCGCCAGATACGCAGTATTTT. It specifies CASSPQGQAPDTQYF.

This clonotype was recorded a few times. As DNA, the CDR3 is TGTGCCAGCAGTTACCTCCACGCCTACGAGCAGTACGTC. This encodes CASSYLHAYEQYV. This chain connects TRBV6-6 to TRBJ2-7, with no clear D. The CDR3 runs to 13 residues. Germline-derived CDR1 and CDR2 are MNHNY and SVGAGI (reference sequence). V was pared by 2 bases and J by 2 bases, with 7 bases between.